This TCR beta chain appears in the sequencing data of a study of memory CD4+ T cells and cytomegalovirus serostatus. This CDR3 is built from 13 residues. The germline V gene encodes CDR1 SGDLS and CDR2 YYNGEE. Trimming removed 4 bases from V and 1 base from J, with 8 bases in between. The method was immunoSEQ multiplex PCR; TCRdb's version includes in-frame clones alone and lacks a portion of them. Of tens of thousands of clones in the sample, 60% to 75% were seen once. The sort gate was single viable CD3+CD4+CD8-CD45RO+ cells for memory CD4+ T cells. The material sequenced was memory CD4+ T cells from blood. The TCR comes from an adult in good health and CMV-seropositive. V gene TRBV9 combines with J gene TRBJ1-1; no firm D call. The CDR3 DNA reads TGTGCCAGCAGCCCCCGCAGGAACACTGAAGCTTTCTTT. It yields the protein CASSPRRNTEAFF.